This TCR beta chain came from a study of blood T cell repertoires in COVID-19. Sequencing was performed with immunoSEQ multiplex PCR; in TCRdb, only in-frame clones are kept and a portion is missing. Of around 270,000 clones in the sample, around 84% are singletons; the top ten hold approximately 4%. This CDR3 region has 15 residues. The sequencing sample was made of peripheral blood. The chain is built from TRBV21-1 and TRBJ1-4; the table's D call TRBD1 went unverified against the DNA. TRBV21-1 corresponds to a pseudogene. This TCR came from a man in his 60s with acute or convalescent COVID-19. The chain's CDR3 is CASSKALPGEEKLFF. CDR3 nucleotide sequence: TGTGCCAGCAGCAAAGCCCTCCCAGGGGAGGAAAAACTGTTTTTT.